This is a list of T cell receptor beta chains from one sample in a study of blood T cell repertoires in COVID-19. This table comes from immunoSEQ multiplex PCR, and its TCRdb copy is limited to in-frame clones, with some not included. The table lists about 97,000 clones, 70% to 90% of them singletons. Sequencing was performed on peripheral blood. Receptors originate from a middle-aged man with active or convalescent COVID-19. Both conserved end residues are part of each CDR3. Fields, in order: J gene, V gene, D gene, clone size, CDR3 DNA, CDR3 protein. The D gene is left open where the match is weak. Rows give clone size only sometimes, using once, few, many, or a class for an expanded clone.

j_gene: TRBJ1-5
v_gene: TRBV2
d_gene: NA
abundance: NA
CDR3nt: TGTGCCAGCAGGGCAGGCAATCAGCCCCAGCATTTT
CDR3aa: CASRAGNQPQHF

j_gene: TRBJ2-3
v_gene: TRBV24-1
d_gene: NA
abundance: NA
CDR3nt: TGTGCCACCAGTGATTTAGGCAGGGCGGGGGATACGCAGTATTTT
CDR3aa: CATSDLGRAGDTQYF

j_gene: TRBJ2-1
v_gene: TRBV5-4
d_gene: NA
abundance: few
CDR3nt: TGTGCCAGCAGCTTGGGTAGAATCAATGAGCAGTTCTTC
CDR3aa: CASSLGRINEQFF

j_gene: TRBJ2-3
v_gene: TRBV9
d_gene: TRBD2
abundance: NA
CDR3nt: TGTGCCAGCAGCGCCTATAGCGGGGCCACAGATACGCAGTATTTT
CDR3aa: CASSAYSGATDTQYF

j_gene: TRBJ2-1
v_gene: TRBV5-1
d_gene: TRBD2
abundance: NA
CDR3nt: TGCGCCAGCAGCTTGGTAGTAGCGGGGTACAATGAGCAGTTCTTC
CDR3aa: CASSLVVAGYNEQFF

j_gene: TRBJ2-3
v_gene: TRBV10-1
d_gene: TRBD2
abundance: NA
CDR3nt: TGCGCCACAGCGGGGGGGCCTTCAGATACGCAGTATTTT
CDR3aa: CATAGGPSDTQYF

j_gene: TRBJ1-5
v_gene: TRBV7-2
d_gene: NA
abundance: NA
CDR3nt: TGTGCCAGCAGCTGGCAGATAAATCAGCCCCAGCATTTT
CDR3aa: CASSWQINQPQHF

j_gene: TRBJ2-5
v_gene: TRBV18
d_gene: NA
abundance: NA
CDR3nt: TGTGCCGCTTCGGCACAGGGTCCTCGAGAGACCCAGTACTTC
CDR3aa: CAASAQGPRETQYF

j_gene: TRBJ1-5
v_gene: TRBV19
d_gene: TRBD1
abundance: NA
CDR3nt: TGTGCCAGTAGCGATCCGGGACAGGGGGCCCAGCCCCAGCATTTT
CDR3aa: CASSDPGQGAQPQHF

j_gene: TRBJ2-2
v_gene: TRBV12-1
d_gene: NA
abundance: NA
CDR3nt: TGTGCCAGCAGCTTACCGGGGGGCAACACCGGGGAGCTGTTTTTT
CDR3aa: CASSLPGGNTGELFF

j_gene: TRBJ2-1
v_gene: TRBV29-1
d_gene: NA
abundance: NA
CDR3nt: TGCAGCGTTGACGACAACTACAATGAGCAGTTCTTC
CDR3aa: CSVDDNYNEQFF

j_gene: TRBJ2-1
v_gene: TRBV7-7
d_gene: TRBD1
abundance: NA
CDR3nt: TGTGCCAGCAGCCTGGGACAGGCAAACAATGAGCAGTTCTTC
CDR3aa: CASSLGQANNEQFF

j_gene: TRBJ2-3
v_gene: TRBV12-3/TRBV12-4
d_gene: NA
abundance: NA
CDR3nt: TGTGCCAGCACCCTTACAGATACGCAGTATTTT
CDR3aa: CASTLTDTQYF

j_gene: TRBJ2-2
v_gene: TRBV25-1
d_gene: TRBD1
abundance: NA
CDR3nt: TGTGCCAGCAGTGAGACAGGGCGAGGGACCGGGGAGCTGTTTTTT
CDR3aa: CASSETGRGTGELFF

j_gene: TRBJ2-5
v_gene: TRBV7-9
d_gene: TRBD1
abundance: NA
CDR3nt: TGTGCCAGCAGCGCACGACAGGGCCAAGAGACCCAGTACTTC
CDR3aa: CASSARQGQETQYF

j_gene: TRBJ2-5
v_gene: TRBV6-5
d_gene: TRBD1
abundance: NA
CDR3nt: TGTGCCACACAGGGGAAAGAGACCCAGTACTTC
CDR3aa: CATQGKETQYF